These 9 T cell receptor beta chains originate from one sample sequenced in a study of tumor-infiltrating lymphocytes in primary liver carcinoma. With a constant-region primer, TCR beta cDNA was made from approximately 520 ng of total RNA. Generation of the TCR beta libraries relied on three nested multiplex PCR rounds using slightly modified ARM-PCR. With TRBV1-TRBV30 forward primers and a C-beta reverse primer, the first two PCR rounds were run for around 10 cycles each. MiXCR, applied by TCRdb to the multiplex PCR reads, yields one record per CDR3 protein. The sample has a few hundred thousand distinct CDR3 sequences; 50% to 75% are singletons. The researchers obtained blood RNA from unsorted whole blood and also extracted germline DNA. The sample was peripheral blood. The receptor source for this set is a woman in her thirties with primary liver carcinoma and hepatitis B virus infection.

The CDR3 sequence is CISSQEGGGRGCDTDTQYF. The CDR3 nucleotides are TGCATCAGCAGCCAAGAGGGAGGGGGACGGGGCTGTGATACAGATACGCAGTATTTT. This sequence joins TRBV1 and TRBJ2-3; the table calls TRBD2, which could not be checked here. TRBV1 is labeled a pseudogene. There are 19 residues in the CDR3.

This clonotype has at least ten counts. The chain carries TRBV4-3 and TRBJ1-1; D is perhaps TRBD1 (5 bases). The CDR3 totals 15 residues. Per the germline V gene, CDR1 is LGHNA and CDR2 is YSLEER. V was cut by 5 bases and J by 3 bases, with 16 bases left in between. The CDR3 sequence is CASSILFGGDTEAFF. CDR3 DNA: TGCGCCAGCAGCATTCTGTTCGGGGGGGACACTGAAGCTTTCTTT.

The gene calls are TRBV4-2 and TRBJ1-2, with D tentatively TRBD1 (5 bases). CDR1 is LGHNA and CDR2 is YNFKEQ in the germline V gene. The CDR3 is 16 residues long. V was shortened by 4 bases and J by 2 bases, with 17 bases between the two germline ends. The CDR3 region has the DNA TGTGCCAGCAGCCCAAGCCAGGGCCCCTCAAACTATGGCTACACCTTC. This sequence encodes CASSPSQGPSNYGYTF.

As concerns this clonotype: One base away lies a much larger clone, so this may be a sequencing read error. The chain uses TRBV12-3 or TRBV12-4 and TRBJ1-5, with 7 bases lining up with TRBD1. The CDR3 totals 15 residues. The CDR3: CASSSGGLPGQSQHF. In nucleotides, the CDR3 is TGTGCCAGCAGTTCAGGGGGGCTCCCTGGTCAGTCCCAGCATTTT.

The rearrangement uses TRBV29-1 and TRBJ2-1; the D gene could be TRBD1 or TRBD2 (6 bases each). V was clipped by 1 base and J by 8 bases, with 12 bases between them. The length of the CDR3 is 13 residues. Germline V gene lookup returns CDR1 SQVTM and CDR2 ANQGSEA. Written as DNA, the CDR3 is TGCAGCGTTGAAGGTGGGGGGCATGATGAGCAGTTCTTC. Its protein product is CSVEGGGHDEQFF.

V usage is TRBV28 and J usage is TRBJ1-2, with TRBD1 matching 8 bases. Germline-derived CDR1 and CDR2 are MDHEN and SYDVKM. Trimming at V came to 5 bases and at J to 7 bases, leaving 15 bases not matched to a gene. The CDR3 covers 16 residues. CDR3 sequence: CASSGPVLQGAGGYTF. The CDR3, as DNA: TGTGCCAGCAGTGGCCCCGTCCTCCAGGGGGCCGGTGGCTACACCTTC.

The genes are TRBV10-3 and TRBJ1-2, with D hard to call. Per germline, CDR1 ENHRY and CDR2 SYGVKD. The CDR3 totals 16 residues. V lost 4 bases, J lost 4 bases, and 19 bases lay in between. The CDR3 nucleotides are TGTGCCATCAGTGCGAGTCAGACGCAGTCAGGCTATGGCTACACCTTC. This translates into CAISASQTQSGYGYTF.

This clonotype was found a few times. This chain joins TRBV7-9 and TRBJ2-7, with a weak D call TRBD1 (5 bases). Germline values: CDR1 SEHNR, CDR2 FQNEAQ (reference sequence). This CDR3 is built from 14 residues. The V end lost 3 bases, the J end lost 2 bases, and 11 bases lay between the germline ends. Here the CDR3 reads CASSFPAGPYEQYF. For the CDR3, the DNA is TGTGCCAGCAGCTTCCCCGCAGGGCCCTACGAGCAGTACTTC.

As regards this clonotype: Relative to the germline gene, one junction end is altered; a read error may explain this. V gene TRBV6-1 combines with J gene TRBJ2-4; D is unclear. CDR1 MNHNS and CDR2 SASEGT come from the germline V gene. CDR3 length: 13 residues. The CDR3: CASNELQIGIQYF. CDR3 nucleotides: TGTGCCAGCAATGAATTGCAAATCGGCATTCAGTACTTC.